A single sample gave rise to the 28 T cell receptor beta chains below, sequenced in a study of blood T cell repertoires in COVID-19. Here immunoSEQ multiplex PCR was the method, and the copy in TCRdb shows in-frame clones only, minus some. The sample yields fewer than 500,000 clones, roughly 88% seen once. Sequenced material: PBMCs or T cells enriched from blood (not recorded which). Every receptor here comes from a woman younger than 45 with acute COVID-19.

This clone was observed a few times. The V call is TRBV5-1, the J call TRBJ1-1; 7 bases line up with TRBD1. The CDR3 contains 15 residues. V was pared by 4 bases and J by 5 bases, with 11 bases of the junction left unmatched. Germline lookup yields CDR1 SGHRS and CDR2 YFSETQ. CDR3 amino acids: CASSPNQGVVTEAFF. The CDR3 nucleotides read TGCGCCAGCAGCCCGAATCAGGGGGTAGTGACTGAAGCTTTCTTT.

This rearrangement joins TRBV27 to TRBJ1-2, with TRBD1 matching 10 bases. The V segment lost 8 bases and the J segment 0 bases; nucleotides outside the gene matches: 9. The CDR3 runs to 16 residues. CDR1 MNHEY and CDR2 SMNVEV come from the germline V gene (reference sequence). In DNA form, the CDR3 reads TGTGCCAGCGGTCAAACCGGGACAGGGGCTAACTATGGCTACACCTTC. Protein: CASGQTGTGANYGYTF.

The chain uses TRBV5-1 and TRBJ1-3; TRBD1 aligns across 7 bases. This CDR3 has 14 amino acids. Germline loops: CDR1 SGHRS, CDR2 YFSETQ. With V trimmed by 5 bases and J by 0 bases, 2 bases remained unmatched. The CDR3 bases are TGCGCCAGCAGTACAGGGGTCTCTGGAAACACCATATATTTT. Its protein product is CASSTGVSGNTIYF.

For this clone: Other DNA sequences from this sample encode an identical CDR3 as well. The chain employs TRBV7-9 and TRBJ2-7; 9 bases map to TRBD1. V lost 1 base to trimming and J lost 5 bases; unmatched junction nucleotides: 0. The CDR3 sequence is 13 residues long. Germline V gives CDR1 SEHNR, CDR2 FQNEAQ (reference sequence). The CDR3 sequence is CASSLGTGDEQYF. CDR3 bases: TGTGCCAGCAGCTTAGGGACAGGGGACGAGCAGTACTTC.

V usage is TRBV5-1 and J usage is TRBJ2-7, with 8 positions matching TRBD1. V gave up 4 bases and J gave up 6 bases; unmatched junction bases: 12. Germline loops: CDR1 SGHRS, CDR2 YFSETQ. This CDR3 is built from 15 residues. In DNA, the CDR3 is TGCGCCAGCAGCCCAAGACAGGGACAGGCCTTCGAGCAGTACTTC. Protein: CASSPRQGQAFEQYF.

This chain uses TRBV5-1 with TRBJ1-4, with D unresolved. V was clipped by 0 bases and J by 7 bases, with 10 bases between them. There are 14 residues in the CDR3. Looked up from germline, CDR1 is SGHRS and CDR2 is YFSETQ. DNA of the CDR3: TGCGCCAGCAGCTTGGAGGGAGTTGGTGAAAAACTGTTTTTT. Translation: CASSLEGVGEKLFF.

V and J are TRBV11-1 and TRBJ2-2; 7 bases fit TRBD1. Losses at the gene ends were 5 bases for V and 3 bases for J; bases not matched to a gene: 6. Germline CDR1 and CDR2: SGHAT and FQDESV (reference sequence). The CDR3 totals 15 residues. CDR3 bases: TGTGCCAGCAGCGGCCGGGACAGTTACACCGGGGAGCTGTTTTTT. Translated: CASSGRDSYTGELFF.

In DNA, the CDR3 is TGTGCCAGCAGCGACCCGGGACAGGGGGCACTTAGCCAAGAGACCCAGTACTTC. It encodes CASSDPGQGALSQETQYF. The chain is built from TRBV9 and TRBJ2-5; 12 nucleotides align to TRBD1. The CDR3 is 18 residues long. Looked up from germline, CDR1 is SGDLS and CDR2 is YYNGEE. Germline trimming cut 3 bases from V and 1 base from J; bases unmatched to any gene: 10.

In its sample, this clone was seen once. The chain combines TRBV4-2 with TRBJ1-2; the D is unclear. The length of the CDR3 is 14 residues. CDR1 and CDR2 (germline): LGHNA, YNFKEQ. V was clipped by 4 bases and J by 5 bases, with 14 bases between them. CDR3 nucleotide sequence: TGTGCCAGCAGCCTCGGACTTGAGAGTTATGGCTACACCTTC. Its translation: CASSLGLESYGYTF.

The CDR3 DNA reads as TGTGCCAGCAGTCTCACAGGGACCTATGGCTACACCTTC. Translation gives CASSLTGTYGYTF. The J gene is TRBJ1-2, the V gene TRBV27, with D possibly matching TRBD1 (6 bases). The V end lost 5 bases, the J end lost 4 bases, and 11 bases lay between the germline ends. Looked up from germline, CDR1 is MNHEY and CDR2 is SMNVEV (reference sequence). The CDR3 spans 13 residues.

The CDR3 DNA reads as TGTGCCAGCAGCGTAGACACGAATGAGCAGTTCTTC. It is translated as CASSVDTNEQFF. V is TRBV9 and J is TRBJ2-1; D uncertain. Trimming removed 0 bases from V and 7 bases from J, with 5 bases in between. Looked up from germline, CDR1 is SGDLS and CDR2 is YYNGEE. CDR3 size: 12 residues.

The DNA of the CDR3 is TGTGCCAGCAGCCCGCCGGGACATAGTCAGCCCCAGCATTTT. This gives the protein CASSPPGHSQPQHF. The chain combines TRBV27 with TRBJ1-5; D is possibly TRBD1 (6 bases). The CDR3 sequence is 14 residues long. Between the trimmed V and J ends, which lost 6 bases and 6 bases, there was a span of 15 bases. In germline, CDR1 is MNHEY, CDR2 SMNVEV (reference sequence).

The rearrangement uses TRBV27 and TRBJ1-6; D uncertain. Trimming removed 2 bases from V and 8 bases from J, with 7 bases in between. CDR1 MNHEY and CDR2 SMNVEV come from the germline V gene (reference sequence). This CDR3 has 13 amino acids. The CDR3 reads CASSLAADSPLHF. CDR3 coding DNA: TGTGCCAGCAGTTTAGCGGCAGATTCACCCCTCCACTTT.

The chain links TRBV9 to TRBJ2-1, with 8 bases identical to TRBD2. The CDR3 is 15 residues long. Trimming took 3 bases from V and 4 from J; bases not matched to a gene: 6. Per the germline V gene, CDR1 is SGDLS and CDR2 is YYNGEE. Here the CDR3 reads CASSAVGGGYNEQFF. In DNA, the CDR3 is TGTGCCAGCAGCGCGGTCGGGGGGGGATACAATGAGCAGTTCTTC.

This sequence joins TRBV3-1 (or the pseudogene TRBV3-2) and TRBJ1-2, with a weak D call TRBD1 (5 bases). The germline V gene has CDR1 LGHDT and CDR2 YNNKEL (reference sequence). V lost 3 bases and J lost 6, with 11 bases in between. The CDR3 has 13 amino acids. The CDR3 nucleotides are TGTGCCAGCAGCCAGAACCAGGGTAATGGCTACACCTTC. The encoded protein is CASSQNQGNGYTF.

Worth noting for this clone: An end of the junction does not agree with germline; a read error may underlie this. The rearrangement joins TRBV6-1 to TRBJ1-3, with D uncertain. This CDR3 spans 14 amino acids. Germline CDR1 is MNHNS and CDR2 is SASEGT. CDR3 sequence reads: CASREGVGRNTIYF. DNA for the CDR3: TGTGCCAGCAGGGAAGGTGTGGGCCGAAACACCATATATTTT.

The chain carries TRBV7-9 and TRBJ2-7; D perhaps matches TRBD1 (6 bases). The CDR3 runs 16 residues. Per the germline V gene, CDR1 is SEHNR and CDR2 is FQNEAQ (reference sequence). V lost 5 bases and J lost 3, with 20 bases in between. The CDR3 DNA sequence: TGTGCCAGCAGCCCACACAGCTGGGACACCGTCTACGAGCAGTACTTC. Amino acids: CASSPHSWDTVYEQYF.

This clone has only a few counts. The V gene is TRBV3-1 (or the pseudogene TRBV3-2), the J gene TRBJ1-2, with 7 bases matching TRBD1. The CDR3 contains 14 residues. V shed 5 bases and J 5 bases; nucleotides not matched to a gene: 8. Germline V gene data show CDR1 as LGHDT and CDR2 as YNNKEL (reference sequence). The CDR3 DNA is TGTGCCAGCAGCACCCAGGGACAGCTTTATGGCTACACCTTC. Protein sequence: CASSTQGQLYGYTF.

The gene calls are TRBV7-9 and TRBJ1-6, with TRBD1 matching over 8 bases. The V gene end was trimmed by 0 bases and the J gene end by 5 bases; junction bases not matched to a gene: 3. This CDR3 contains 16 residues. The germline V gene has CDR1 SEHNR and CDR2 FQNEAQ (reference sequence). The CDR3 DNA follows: TGTGCCAGCAGCTTAGCGGTGACAGGGGATAATTCACCCCTCCACTTT. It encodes CASSLAVTGDNSPLHF.

DNA for the CDR3: TGTGCCAGCAGCCAAGAGGGGTCAGGGGTGGATCAGCCCCAGCATTTT. This translates into CASSQEGSGVDQPQHF. The V and J genes are TRBV3-1 (or the pseudogene TRBV3-2) and TRBJ1-5; the D gene is possibly TRBD1 (6 bases). In germline, CDR1 is LGHDT, CDR2 YNNKEL (reference sequence). CDR3 length: 16 residues. Between the trimmed V and J ends, which lost 0 bases and 5 bases, there was a span of 14 bases.

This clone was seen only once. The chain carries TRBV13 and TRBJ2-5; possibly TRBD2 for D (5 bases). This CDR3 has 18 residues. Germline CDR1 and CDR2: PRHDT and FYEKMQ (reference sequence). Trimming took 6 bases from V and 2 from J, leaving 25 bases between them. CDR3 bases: TGTGCCAGCAGAACTACCCGGGGTTGGGGAACCATACAAGAGACCCAGTACTTC. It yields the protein CASRTTRGWGTIQETQYF.

The CDR3 spells CATSDSRAGGRWNQPQHF. For the CDR3, the DNA is TGTGCCACCAGTGATTCAAGGGCAGGGGGGAGGTGGAATCAGCCCCAGCATTTT. This sequence joins TRBV24-1 and TRBJ1-5; 7 nucleotides align to TRBD1. Germline V gives CDR1 KGHDR, CDR2 SFDVKD. The junction had 13 bases not matched to a gene; V was cut back by 2 bases and J by 4 bases. The CDR3 length is 18 residues.

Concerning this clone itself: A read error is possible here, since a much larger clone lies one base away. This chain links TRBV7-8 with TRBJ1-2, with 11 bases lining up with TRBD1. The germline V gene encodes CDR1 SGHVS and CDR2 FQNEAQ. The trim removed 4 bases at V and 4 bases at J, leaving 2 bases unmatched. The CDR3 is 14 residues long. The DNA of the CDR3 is TGTGCCAGCAGCTCCGGGACAGGGGGCTATGGCTACACCTTC. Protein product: CASSSGTGGYGYTF.

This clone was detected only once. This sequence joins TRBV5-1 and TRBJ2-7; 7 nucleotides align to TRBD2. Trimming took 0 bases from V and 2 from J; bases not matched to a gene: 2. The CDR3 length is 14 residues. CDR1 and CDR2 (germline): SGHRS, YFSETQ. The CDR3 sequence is CASSLDGGAYEQYF. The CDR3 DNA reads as TGCGCCAGCAGCTTGGATGGGGGGGCCTACGAGCAGTACTTC.

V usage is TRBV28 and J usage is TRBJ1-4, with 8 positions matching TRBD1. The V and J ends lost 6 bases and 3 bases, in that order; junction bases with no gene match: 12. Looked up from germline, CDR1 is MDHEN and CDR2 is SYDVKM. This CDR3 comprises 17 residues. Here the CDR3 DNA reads TGTGCCAGCAGCGCGAGGCCCCGACAGGGGTCTAATGAAAAACTGTTTTTT. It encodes CASSARPRQGSNEKLFF.

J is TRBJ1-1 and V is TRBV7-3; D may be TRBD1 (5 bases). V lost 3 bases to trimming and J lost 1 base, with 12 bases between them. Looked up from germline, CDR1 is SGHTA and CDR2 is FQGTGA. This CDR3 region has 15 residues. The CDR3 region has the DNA TGTGCCAGCAGCTTTTCAGGGCAATGGAACACTGAAGCTTTCTTT. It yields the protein CASSFSGQWNTEAFF.

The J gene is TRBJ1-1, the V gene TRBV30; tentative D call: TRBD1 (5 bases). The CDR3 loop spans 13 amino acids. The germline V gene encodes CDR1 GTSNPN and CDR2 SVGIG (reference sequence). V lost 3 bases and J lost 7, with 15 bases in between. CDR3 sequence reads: CAWSHYGGGEAFF. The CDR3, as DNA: TGTGCCTGGAGCCACTACGGCGGGGGTGAAGCTTTCTTT.

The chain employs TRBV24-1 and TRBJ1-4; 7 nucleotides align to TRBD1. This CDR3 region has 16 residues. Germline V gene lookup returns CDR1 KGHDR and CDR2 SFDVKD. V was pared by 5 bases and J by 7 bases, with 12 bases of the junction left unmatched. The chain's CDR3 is CATSGWTGVGGEKLFF. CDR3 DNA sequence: TGTGCCACCAGTGGTTGGACAGGAGTCGGCGGTGAAAAACTGTTTTTT.